A single sample is the source of the 27 T cell receptor beta chains below, sequenced in a study of blood T cell repertoires in COVID-19. Measured with immunoSEQ multiplex PCR; TCRdb has only the in-frame clones, and not every one. The sample has 150,000 or so clones; around nine tenths are singletons. Sequencing input: peripheral blood. These receptors were obtained from a human donor in a cohort sampled during active COVID-19.

The chain is built from TRBV6-6 and TRBJ2-7; 9 bases map to TRBD1. J gave up 2 bases and V 0 bases, and 5 bases lay outside the gene matches. Per germline, CDR1 MNHNY and CDR2 SVGAGI (reference sequence). This CDR3 is built from 16 residues. CDR3 nucleotide sequence: TGTGCCAGCAGTTACTCGACACAGGGGGCGGCCTACGAGCAGTACTTC. Translated: CASSYSTQGAAYEQYF.

The gene calls are TRBV29-1 and TRBJ1-5; D is ambiguous. This CDR3 has 13 amino acids. With 6 bases removed from V and 4 bases from J, the gap between germline ends came to 13 bases. CDR1 is SQVTM, CDR2 ANQGSEA, per germline. The CDR3 DNA follows: TGCAGCGTAGGGAGGGATAGTAATCAGCCCCAGCATTTT. Protein: CSVGRDSNQPQHF.

The chain has TRBV5-6 and TRBJ2-7; D is possibly TRBD2 (6 bases). With 1 base removed from V and 2 bases from J, the gap between germline ends came to 13 bases. Germline loops: CDR1 SGHDT, CDR2 YYEEEE. CDR3 length: 15 amino acids. In DNA, the CDR3 is TGTGCCAGCAGCTTGCCCCCCGGGGGTACCTACGAGCAGTACTTC. This gives the protein CASSLPPGGTYEQYF.

In regard to this clone: At the DNA level, this CDR3 is encoded by other sequences in the same sample as well. The rearrangement uses TRBV10-3 and TRBJ2-7, with TRBD1 identical over 9 bases. Per the germline V gene, CDR1 is ENHRY and CDR2 is SYGVKD. Trimming cost V 3 bases and J 2 bases; bases outside gene matches: 2. CDR3 size: 14 residues. CDR3 in amino acids: CAISEGTGPYEQYF. The CDR3, as DNA: TGTGCCATCAGTGAAGGGACAGGGCCCTACGAGCAGTACTTC.

The V gene is TRBV28, the J gene TRBJ2-7; D perhaps matches TRBD1 (6 bases). Germline loops: CDR1 MDHEN, CDR2 SYDVKM. The CDR3 has 15 residues. V lost 6 bases and J lost 2, with 17 bases in between. CDR3 amino acids: CASSPGHGVTYEQYF. CDR3 nucleotides: TGTGCCAGCAGCCCGGGACACGGGGTCACCTACGAGCAGTACTTC.

The chain has TRBV20-1 and TRBJ2-7; 7 nucleotides line up with TRBD2. The trim removed 3 bases at V and 1 base at J, leaving 9 bases unmatched. The V gene's germline CDR1 is DFQATT and CDR2 SNEGSKA (reference sequence). The CDR3 contains 15 residues. The chain's CDR3 is CSASQPSGLSYEQYF. Written as DNA, the CDR3 is TGCAGTGCTAGTCAGCCTAGCGGACTTTCCTACGAGCAGTACTTC.

The V gene is TRBV11-3, the J gene TRBJ1-2; D ambiguous. Germline lookup yields CDR1 SGHNT and CDR2 YENEEA. V gave up 3 bases and J gave up 5 bases, with 7 bases separating them. The CDR3 runs 12 residues. CDR3 sequence reads: CASSLAGYGYTF. Here the CDR3 DNA reads TGTGCCAGCAGCTTGGCGGGGTATGGCTACACCTTC.

The rearrangement links TRBV10-2 to TRBJ1-1, with a weak D call TRBD1 (5 bases). The CDR3 runs 11 residues. The germline V gene encodes CDR1 WSHSY and CDR2 SAAADI. V lost 8 bases and J lost 5, with 9 bases in between. Here the CDR3 DNA reads TGCGCCAGCTGGGGGGAAACTGAAGCTTTCTTT. Its protein is CASWGETEAFF.

V usage is TRBV28 and J usage is TRBJ2-7; 7 nucleotides align to TRBD1. The germline CDR1 and CDR2 sequences are MDHEN and SYDVKM. The ends lost 7 bases at V and 5 bases at J; junction bases unmatched: 20. This CDR3 is 17 amino acids long. The CDR3 coding sequence is TGTGCCAGCAAACCAAACCCATGGCGACAGGGAATCAACGAGCAGTACTTC. This sequence encodes CASKPNPWRQGINEQYF. The variable domain in full, with the rest retrieved from reference TRBV28 and TRBJ2-7, is DVKVTQSSRYLVKRTGEKVFLECVQDMDHENMFWYRQDPGLGLRLIYFSYDVKMKEKGDIPEGYSVSREKKERFSLILESASTNQTSMYLCASKPNPWRQGINEQYFGPGTRLTVT.

V is TRBV6-5 and J is TRBJ1-4, with a possible D match to TRBD1 (6 bases). The CDR3 sequence is 14 residues long. Germline V gives CDR1 MNHEY, CDR2 SVGAGI. The V gene lost 7 bases and the J gene lost 8 bases, with 17 bases spanning the gap. The CDR3 DNA follows: TGTGCCAGCATGCAACAGGGCTACTCAGAAAAACTGTTTTTT. Amino acids: CASMQQGYSEKLFF.

V and J are TRBV6-5 and TRBJ1-1; D gene uncertain. The CDR3 length is 14 residues. Looked up from germline, CDR1 is MNHEY and CDR2 is SVGAGI. Between the trimmed V and J ends, which lost 0 bases and 1 base, there was a span of 6 bases. The CDR3 loop is CASSYSRRNTEAFF. CDR3 DNA: TGTGCCAGCAGTTACTCGAGAAGGAACACTGAAGCTTTCTTT.

The J gene is TRBJ2-1, the V gene TRBV4-1, with 8 nucleotides matching TRBD1. This CDR3 spans 14 amino acids. J gave up 4 bases and V 7 bases, and 6 bases lay outside the gene matches. Germline CDR1 reads MGHRA; CDR2 reads YSYEKL. This CDR3 reads CASMRQGTYNEQFF. The DNA of the CDR3 is TGCGCCAGCATGCGACAGGGGACTTACAATGAGCAGTTCTTC.

This chain connects TRBV7-9 to TRBJ1-5, with a possible D match to TRBD1 (6 bases). Trimming removed 5 bases from V and 3 bases from J, with 11 bases in between. Per the germline V gene, CDR1 is SEHNR and CDR2 is FQNEAQ (reference sequence). CDR3 length equals 14 residues. As DNA, the CDR3 is TGTGCCAGCAGCCTGACAGGCGCCAATCAGCCCCAGCATTTT. Its protein is CASSLTGANQPQHF. The full variable domain, its missing parts supplied by reference TRBV7-9 and TRBJ1-5, is DTGVSQNPRHKITKRGQNVTFRCDPISEHNRLYWYRQTLGQGPEFLTYFQNEAQLEKSRLLSDRFSAERPKGSFSTLEIQRTEQGDSAMYLCASSLTGANQPQHFGDGTRLSIL.

As to this clone: At one boundary the junction diverges from the germline segment, which might be a read error. Other nucleotide sequences from this sample produce the same CDR3. The J gene is TRBJ1-1, the V gene TRBV18; unclear D gene. This CDR3 has 13 residues. The germline V gene has CDR1 KGHSH and CDR2 LQKENI. As DNA, the CDR3 is TGTGCCAGCTCCCCACAAGCGAACACTGAAGCTTTCTTT. Translated, it gives CASSPQANTEAFF.

The chain is built from TRBV7-2 and TRBJ1-3, with TRBD1 as a possible D gene (5 bases). This CDR3 is built from 16 residues. The V gene's germline CDR1 is SGHTA and CDR2 FQGNSA. V lost 0 bases, J lost 1 base, and 10 bases lay in between. The CDR3 sequence is CASSLAQGSSGNTIYF. CDR3 nucleotides: TGTGCCAGCAGCTTAGCCCAGGGTAGTTCTGGAAACACCATATATTTT. Variable domain in full (rest from reference TRBV7-2 and TRBJ1-3): GAGVSQSPSNKVTEKGKDVELRCDPISGHTALYWYRQSLGQGLEFLIYFQGNSAPDKSGLPSDRFSAERTGGSVSTLTIQRTQQEDSAVYLCASSLAQGSSGNTIYFGEGSWLTVV.

This chain joins TRBV4-3 and TRBJ1-2; 7 bases map to TRBD1. Germline lookup yields CDR1 LGHNA and CDR2 YSLEER. This CDR3 region has 16 residues. V dropped 0 bases and J dropped 4; count of bases not matched to a gene: 8. The CDR3 here is CASSQDLGGQVYGYTF. The CDR3 coding sequence is TGCGCCAGCAGCCAAGATCTAGGAGGACAGGTCTATGGCTACACCTTC.

The rearrangement uses TRBV19 and TRBJ1-1; D gene unclear. V was pared by 3 bases and J by 11 bases, with 10 bases between. Germline V gene data show CDR1 as LNHDA and CDR2 as SQIVND (reference sequence). This CDR3 comprises 11 residues. CDR3 in amino acids: CASSMRHWAFF. The CDR3 region has the DNA TGTGCCAGTAGTATGAGACATTGGGCTTTCTTT.

The V and J genes are TRBV5-4 and TRBJ2-5; D unresolved. CDR1 is SGHNT and CDR2 is YYREEE in the germline V gene (reference sequence). Between the trimmed V and J ends, which lost 0 bases and 2 bases, there was a span of 2 bases. The CDR3 contains 12 residues. The CDR3 DNA reads TGTGCCAGCAGCTTGGCGCAAGAGACCCAGTACTTC. Its translation is CASSLAQETQYF.

Concerning this clone: The same CDR3 can be traced to other DNA sequences in this sample. This chain connects TRBV6-2 or TRBV6-3 to TRBJ2-7; 8 bases fit TRBD2. The J segment lost 3 bases and the V segment lost 2 bases, leaving 3 bases of the junction unmatched. This CDR3 is 14 amino acids long. Germline CDR1 is MNHEY and CDR2 is SVGEGT. DNA for the CDR3: TGTGCCAGCAGTTACGGAACTAGCGGCTACGAGCAGTACTTC. This translates into CASSYGTSGYEQYF.

V is TRBV28 and J is TRBJ1-5; 11 bases align to TRBD1. Germline CDR1 MDHEN, CDR2 SYDVKM. The CDR3 contains 18 residues. Trimming took 6 bases from V and 2 from J; bases not matched to a gene: 12. CDR3 DNA: TGTGCCAGCAGCCCGGTCCAAGGACAGGGGGCGGGCAATCAGCCCCAGCATTTT. As protein: CASSPVQGQGAGNQPQHF. The complete variable domain, with remaining parts taken from reference TRBV28 and TRBJ1-5, reads DVKVTQSSRYLVKRTGEKVFLECVQDMDHENMFWYRQDPGLGLRLIYFSYDVKMKEKGDIPEGYSVSREKKERFSLILESASTNQTSMYLCASSPVQGQGAGNQPQHFGDGTRLSIL.

The CDR3 DNA follows: TGTGCCAGCAGTTACCCGGACAGAGGGGTGGATAAAGCTTTCTTT. It encodes CASSYPDRGVDKAFF. The genes are TRBV6-2 or TRBV6-3 and TRBJ1-1; D perhaps matches TRBD1 (6 bases). The ends were cut back, 2 bases at V and 9 bases at J, with 19 bases in the middle. Looked up from germline, CDR1 is MNHEY and CDR2 is SVGEGT. The CDR3 consists of 15 residues.

Of note for this clone: Other nucleotide sequences in the sample specify the same CDR3. The V and J genes are TRBV28 and TRBJ1-1; 9 bases match TRBD1. Trimming took 2 bases from V and 4 from J; bases not matched to a gene: 5. The CDR3 length is 15 residues. Germline V gene sequence: CDR1 MDHEN, CDR2 SYDVKM. The CDR3 spells CASSLNRGRSTEAFF. CDR3 sequence (DNA): TGTGCCAGCAGTTTAAACAGGGGGCGGAGCACTGAAGCTTTCTTT.

This chain links TRBV7-8 with TRBJ1-4, with D perhaps matching TRBD1 (5 bases). The V end was cut by 5 bases, the J end by 7 bases, with 17 bases between. The CDR3 consists of 15 residues. CDR1 is SGHVS and CDR2 is FQNEAQ in the germline V gene. CDR3 nucleotide sequence: TGTGCCAGCAGCACGGACGGGGGTTTAGGTGAAAAACTGTTTTTT. This sequence encodes CASSTDGGLGEKLFF.

This chain joins TRBV5-6 and TRBJ1-2; 10 positions agree with TRBD1. The CDR3 length is 16 residues. V was pared by 3 bases and J by 6 bases, with 11 bases of the junction left unmatched. Germline values: CDR1 SGHDT, CDR2 YYEEEE. The chain's CDR3 is CASSSPGQGGNHGYTF. As DNA, the CDR3 is TGTGCCAGCAGCTCCCCCGGACAGGGGGGGAATCATGGCTACACCTTC.

This clone has only one observation. The chain uses TRBV10-3 and TRBJ1-2; the D gene is possibly TRBD1 (6 bases). CDR3 length equals 14 residues. Trimming cost V 0 bases and J 3 bases, with 8 bases left between them. Germline V gene sequence: CDR1 ENHRY, CDR2 SYGVKD. Written as DNA, the CDR3 is TGTGCCATCAGTGAGTCATACAGGGACTATGGCTACACCTTC. This codes for CAISESYRDYGYTF.

The chain employs TRBV5-1 and TRBJ1-4; unclear D gene. Trimming removed 0 bases from V and 0 bases from J, with 12 bases in between. The germline V gene has CDR1 SGHRS and CDR2 YFSETQ. The CDR3 is made up of 17 amino acids. The CDR3 region is CASSLDGLRTTNEKLFF. CDR3 DNA: TGCGCCAGCAGCTTGGACGGACTCAGGACAACTAATGAAAAACTGTTTTTT.

The V gene is TRBV13, the J gene TRBJ2-3; D call uncertain. Germline CDR1 and CDR2: PRHDT and FYEKMQ (reference sequence). This CDR3 spans 14 amino acids. The ends were cut back, 5 bases at V and 1 base at J, with 10 bases in the middle. As DNA, the CDR3 is TGTGCCAGCAGCAGCCAATCCCGCACAGATACGCAGTATTTT. As protein: CASSSQSRTDTQYF.